The 29 T cell receptor beta chains listed next were all sequenced from one sample in a study of T-cell memory formation after mild COVID-19. TCRdb re-called the 5' RACE reads with MiXCR, one entry per CDR3 protein. The sample contains about 49,000 distinct CDR3 sequences, roughly 7% of which appear only once. Sequencing was carried out using PBMCs or a T cell subset sorted from them (not recorded which). These receptors were obtained from a young man who had mild COVID-19 (a few samples of this study predate the infection). Cell type and time point are not known.

V is TRBV18 and J is TRBJ1-2; a weak D match, TRBD1 (6 bases). The CDR3 covers 12 residues. Deletions cut 9 bases from V and 5 bases from J, with 13 bases between. Germline V gene data show CDR1 as KGHSH and CDR2 as LQKENI. The CDR3 nucleotides are TGTGCCAGAGGACAGAAGGCTTATGGCTACACCTTC. This translates into CARGQKAYGYTF. The full variable domain, rest sourced from reference TRBV18 and TRBJ1-2, is NAGVMQNPRHLVRRRGQEARLRCSPMKGHSHVYWYRQLPEEGLKFMVYLQKENIIDESGMPKERFSAEFPKEGPSILRIQQVVRGDSAAYFCARGQKAYGYTFGSGTRLTVV.

This clonotype has just a few counts. The chain joins TRBV5-1 to TRBJ2-7, with D tentatively TRBD2 (6 bases). This CDR3 region has 17 residues. The V end was cut by 8 bases, the J end by 0 bases, with 24 bases between. Germline lookup yields CDR1 SGHRS and CDR2 YFSETQ. CDR3 sequence (DNA): TGCGCCAGTAACCCGGGACTGCCGCCCTCGAACTCCTACGAGCAGTACTTC. It yields the protein CASNPGLPPSNSYEQYF.

This clonotype was counted ten times or more. CDR3 loop: CASSSYRESHGYTF. Written as DNA, the CDR3 is TGTGCCAGCAGCTCATACAGGGAATCTCATGGCTACACCTTC. The J gene is TRBJ1-2, the V gene TRBV7-2, with D possibly TRBD1 on 6 matching bases. The germline V gene encodes CDR1 SGHTA and CDR2 FQGNSA. CDR3 length equals 14 residues. Deletions cut 4 bases from V and 6 bases from J, with 15 bases between.

This clonotype came up a few times. The chain carries TRBV3-1 and TRBJ2-3; D not certain. With 2 bases removed from V and 6 bases from J, the gap between germline ends came to 3 bases. The length of the CDR3 is 11 residues. Germline CDR1 and CDR2: LGHDT and YNNKEL (reference sequence). CDR3 coding DNA: TGTGCCAGCAGCCAAAGGGATACGCAGTATTTT. The encoded protein is CASSQRDTQYF.

The chain employs TRBV15 and TRBJ1-1; possibly TRBD1 for D (5 bases). CDR3 length equals 12 residues. The germline gives CDR1 LNHNV, CDR2 YYDKDF (reference sequence). The V end lost 0 bases, the J end lost 11 bases, and 10 bases lay between the germline ends. CDR3 region: CATSRDLRGAFF. Here the CDR3 DNA reads TGTGCCACCAGCAGAGATCTGCGGGGGGCTTTCTTT.

V and J are TRBV27 and TRBJ2-2; TRBD1 might be the D (6 bases). V was trimmed by 5 bases and J by 6 bases, leaving 13 bases between them. Germline CDR1 reads MNHEY; CDR2 reads SMNVEV (reference sequence). There are 14 residues in the CDR3. CDR3 loop: CASSPWGPAGELFF. CDR3 nucleotide sequence: TGTGCCAGCAGTCCCTGGGGGCCCGCCGGGGAGCTGTTTTTT.

This clonotype appeared a few times. V usage is TRBV29-1 and J usage is TRBJ2-6, with D uncertain. V lost 6 bases to trimming and J lost 0 bases, with 6 bases between them. Germline CDR1 SQVTM, CDR2 ANQGSEA. The CDR3 has 13 amino acids. CDR3 sequence (DNA): TGCAGCGTGGGGATCTCTGGGGCCAACGTCCTGACTTTC. Protein: CSVGISGANVLTF.

By share, this clonotype counts as medium-sized. The genes are TRBV5-4 and TRBJ2-7; unclear D gene. V was shortened by 3 bases and J by 3 bases, with 10 bases between the two germline ends. Germline loops: CDR1 SGHNT, CDR2 YYREEE (reference sequence). The CDR3 extends over 13 amino acids. The CDR3, as DNA: TGTGCCAGCAGCTCTGAGGCTAGCTACGAGCAGTACGTC. Translation gives CASSSEASYEQYV.

This clonotype was seen at least ten times. The chain recombines TRBV6-5 with TRBJ1-1, with a weak D call TRBD1 (6 bases). With 0 bases removed from V and 3 bases from J, the gap between germline ends came to 14 bases. CDR1 MNHEY and CDR2 SVGAGI come from the germline V gene. This CDR3 is built from 16 residues. The CDR3 region is CASSYSKGGAHTEAFF. CDR3 DNA sequence: TGTGCCAGCAGTTACTCAAAGGGGGGGGCCCACACTGAAGCTTTCTTT.

The chain recombines TRBV15 with TRBJ2-5, with 7 positions matching TRBD1. With V trimmed by 4 bases and J by 5 bases, 7 bases remained unmatched. The germline CDR1 and CDR2 sequences are LNHNV and YYDKDF (reference sequence). This CDR3 has 14 residues. CDR3 amino acids: CATSKLQGSETQYF. Here the CDR3 DNA reads TGTGCCACCAGCAAGTTACAGGGGAGTGAGACCCAGTACTTC.

In its sample, this clonotype was seen a few times. The J gene is TRBJ2-5, the V gene TRBV5-1; 11 nucleotides agree with TRBD2. This CDR3 is built from 15 residues. CDR1 and CDR2 (germline): SGHRS, YFSETQ. Losses at the gene ends were 0 bases for V and 5 bases for J; bases not matched to a gene: 3. Written as DNA, the CDR3 is TGCGCCAGCAGCTTGGTTCCTAGCGGGGGGGAGACCCAGTACTTC. Amino acids: CASSLVPSGGETQYF.

This clonotype was counted between two and nine times. In DNA, the CDR3 is TGCAGGCCCAGACAGGGGATGGGCGACACTGAAGCTTTCTTT. As protein: CRPRQGMGDTEAFF. This rearrangement joins TRBV20-1 to TRBJ1-1; 8 bases agree with TRBD1. CDR3 length: 14 amino acids. Germline loops: CDR1 DFQATT, CDR2 SNEGSKA (reference sequence).

This clonotype was picked up a small number of times. The rearrangement uses TRBV4-1 and TRBJ1-4; no definite D call. The CDR3 sequence is 16 residues long. V was cut by 1 base and J by 0 bases, with 9 bases left in between. CDR1 is MGHRA, CDR2 YSYEKL, per germline. CDR3 sequence: CASSQAYGSTNEKLFF. The CDR3 bases are TGCGCCAGCAGCCAAGCGTACGGGTCAACTAATGAAAAACTGTTTTTT.

This clonotype occurred a few times. The chain is built from TRBV10-3 and TRBJ2-1; 7 nucleotides match TRBD1. Germline V gives CDR1 ENHRY, CDR2 SYGVKD. Losses at the gene ends were 5 bases for V and 8 bases for J; bases not matched to a gene: 9. This CDR3 contains 14 residues. The DNA for the CDR3 is TGTGCCATCAGTTTAAGGGGGCAGGGGGATGAGCAGTTCTTC. It yields the protein CAISLRGQGDEQFF.

This clonotype showed up just a few times. Here the CDR3 DNA reads TGTGCCAGCAGCACCGGCGGCAGGGGACTCTCGGCTAATGAAAAACTGTTTTTT. This gives the protein CASSTGGRGLSANEKLFF. This sequence joins TRBV12-3 or TRBV12-4 and TRBJ1-4, with a tentative D call TRBD1 (6 bases). The CDR3 has 18 amino acids. Trimming left V 6 bases short and J 3 bases short, with 23 bases between.

The sample holds a few counts of this clonotype. The chain employs TRBV4-3 and TRBJ2-2, with TRBD2 matching 7 bases. Germline CDR1 and CDR2: LGHNA and YSLEER. V trimming: 0 bases; J trimming: 2 bases; junction bases outside the gene matches: 9. This CDR3 has 18 residues. CDR3 in amino acids: CASSQELAVSLNTGELFF. The CDR3 bases are TGCGCCAGCAGCCAAGAGCTAGCGGTTTCCCTTAACACCGGGGAGCTGTTTTTT.

In the case of this clonotype: At one of its ends the junction is not consistent with the germline gene, which may arise from a read error. This chain joins TRBV5-1 and TRBJ2-6; no firm D call. The CDR3 consists of 15 residues. Per germline, CDR1 SGHRS and CDR2 YFSETQ. Here the CDR3 reads CAGSLNVAGANVLTF. The DNA for the CDR3 is TGCGCCGGCAGCTTGAACGTGGCTGGGGCCAACGTCCTGACTTTC.

This clonotype was counted ten times or more. This chain links TRBV5-1 with TRBJ2-3, with a weak D call TRBD2 (6 bases). Germline V CDR1 and CDR2: SGHRS, YFSETQ. The CDR3 contains 16 residues. V lost 0 bases to trimming and J lost 1 base, with 12 bases between them. This chain's CDR3 is CASSLGRGSGTDTQYF. DNA of the CDR3: TGCGCCAGCAGCTTGGGGCGGGGCAGTGGCACAGATACGCAGTATTTT.

The chain is built from TRBV2 and TRBJ2-2, with TRBD1 matching over 7 bases. CDR1 is SNHLY and CDR2 is FYNNEI in the germline V gene. The CDR3 contains 14 residues. Trimming took 7 bases from V and 0 from J; bases not matched to a gene: 2. The CDR3 reads CASTDRANTGELFF. In DNA, the CDR3 is TGTGCCAGCACCGACAGGGCGAACACCGGGGAGCTGTTTTTT.

The table lists this clonotype with a few counts. The V call is TRBV28, the J call TRBJ1-1; weak D call: TRBD1 (6 bases). Deletions cut 3 bases from V and 3 bases from J, with 11 bases between. Germline lookup yields CDR1 MDHEN and CDR2 SYDVKM. The CDR3 runs to 14 residues. CDR3 residues: CASSLARGDTEAFF. CDR3 bases: TGTGCCAGCAGTTTGGCCAGGGGAGACACTGAAGCTTTCTTT.

The sample holds a few counts of this clonotype. The chain has TRBV12-3 or TRBV12-4 and TRBJ2-2; TRBD1 might be the D (6 bases). The CDR3 totals 13 residues. V dropped 3 bases and J dropped 6 bases, with 8 bases sitting between them. The CDR3 nucleotides read TGTGCCAGCAGTTTCCACAGGGCCGGGGAGCTGTTTTTT. Translating it yields CASSFHRAGELFF.

This clonotype came up a few times. The chain joins TRBV30 to TRBJ2-2; no reliable D call. Trimming took 7 bases from V and 0 from J, leaving 9 bases between them. This CDR3 region has 13 residues. From germline, CDR1 is GTSNPN and CDR2 SVGIG (reference sequence). This chain's CDR3 is CASTPSNTGELFF. CDR3 bases: TGTGCCTCGACGCCATCGAACACCGGGGAGCTGTTTTTT.

The genes are TRBV7-2 and TRBJ2-1; D is ambiguous. V was trimmed by 1 base and J by 0 bases, leaving 7 bases between them. The germline V gene encodes CDR1 SGHTA and CDR2 FQGNSA. The CDR3 covers 15 residues. CDR3 in amino acids: CASSLDASSYNEQFF. The CDR3 nucleotides read TGTGCCAGCAGCTTAGACGCTAGCTCCTACAATGAGCAGTTCTTC.

This clonotype has a count of ten or more. The J gene is TRBJ2-5, the V gene TRBV5-1, with TRBD1 matching over 11 bases. This CDR3 has 15 amino acids. In germline, CDR1 is SGHRS, CDR2 YFSETQ. V lost 0 bases and J lost 5; bases outside the gene matches: 3. The CDR3 loop reads CASSLAGQGAETQYF. CDR3 nucleotide sequence: TGCGCCAGCAGCTTGGCCGGACAGGGGGCTGAGACCCAGTACTTC.

In this sample, this clonotype turned up many times. This chain connects TRBV7-2 to TRBJ1-2, with a possible D match to TRBD1 (5 bases). Germline V CDR1 and CDR2: SGHTA, FQGNSA. V was clipped by 1 base and J by 10 bases, with 16 bases between them. This CDR3 comprises 14 residues. Written as DNA, the CDR3 is TGTGCCAGCAGCTTAGGTAGGAGCAGGGAGGACTACACCTTC. It is translated as CASSLGRSREDYTF.

This chain links TRBV21-1 with TRBJ2-7; the DNA was not used to check the table's D call, TRBD1. TRBV21-1 is assigned pseudogene status. CDR3 size: 16 residues. The CDR3 DNA sequence: TGTGCCATCTACAGCCGTCGACGGGGGGGGCCCTGCGAGCAGTACGTC. Amino acid sequence: CAIYSRRRGGPCEQYV.

V is TRBV6-5 and J is TRBJ2-5; a weak D match, TRBD1 (6 bases). Germline lookup yields CDR1 MNHEY and CDR2 SVGAGI. The V end lost 6 bases, the J end lost 5 bases, and 13 bases lay between the germline ends. The CDR3 has 13 residues. The CDR3 DNA reads TGTGCCAGCAGATCCACAGGGTGGGAGACCCAGTACTTC. It specifies CASRSTGWETQYF.

The J gene is TRBJ2-3, the V gene TRBV6-2 or TRBV6-3, with D tentatively TRBD2 (5 bases). The CDR3 spans 14 residues. Trimming pared 6 bases from V and 2 bases from J, leaving 12 bases between. From germline, CDR1 is MNHEY and CDR2 SVGEGT. Written as DNA, the CDR3 is TGTGCCAGCAGCCCCGGTAGCGTCACAGATACGCAGTATTTT. Amino acids: CASSPGSVTDTQYF.

The table lists this clonotype with a few counts. V gene TRBV6-1 combines with J gene TRBJ2-7, with 9 bases lining up with TRBD2. The germline CDR1 and CDR2 sequences are MNHNS and SASEGT. Germline trimming cut 8 bases from V and 7 bases from J; bases unmatched to any gene: 9. This CDR3 region has 13 residues. CDR3 DNA: TGTGCCAGCGGCGGGGGGGCTCCGGAGGAGCAGTACTTC. Its protein product is CASGGGAPEEQYF.